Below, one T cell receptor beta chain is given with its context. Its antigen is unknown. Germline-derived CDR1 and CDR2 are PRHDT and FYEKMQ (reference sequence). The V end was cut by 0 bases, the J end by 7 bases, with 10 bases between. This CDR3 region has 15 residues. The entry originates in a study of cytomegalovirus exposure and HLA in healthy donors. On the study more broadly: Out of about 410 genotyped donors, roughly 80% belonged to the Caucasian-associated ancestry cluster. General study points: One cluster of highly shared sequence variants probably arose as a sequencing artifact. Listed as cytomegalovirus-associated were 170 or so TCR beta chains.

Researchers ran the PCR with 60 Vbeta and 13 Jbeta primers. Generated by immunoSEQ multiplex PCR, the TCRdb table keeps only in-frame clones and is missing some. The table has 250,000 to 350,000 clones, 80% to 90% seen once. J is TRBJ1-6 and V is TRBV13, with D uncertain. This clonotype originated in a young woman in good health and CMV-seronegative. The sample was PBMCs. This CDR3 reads CASSLGSGLNSPLHF. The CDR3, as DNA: TGTGCCAGCAGCTTAGGATCAGGTTTGAATTCACCCCTCCACTTT.